Shown below are 16 T cell receptor beta chains from a single sample sequenced in a study of blood T cell repertoires in COVID-19. The method was immunoSEQ multiplex PCR; TCRdb's version includes in-frame clones alone and lacks a portion of them. The sample yields approximately 25,000 clones, about 81% seen once. Input material: peripheral blood. Source of these receptors: a human donor in a cohort sampled during active COVID-19.

The chain has TRBV5-6 and TRBJ1-4, with 9 positions matching TRBD1. This CDR3 contains 14 residues. With V trimmed by 2 bases and J by 7 bases, 3 bases remained unmatched. CDR1 is SGHDT, CDR2 YYEEEE, per germline. CDR3 in DNA: TGTGCCAGCAGCTTCGGGACAGGGTCTGAAAAACTGTTTTTT. Its protein is CASSFGTGSEKLFF.

This chain uses TRBV6-1 with TRBJ2-1; maybe TRBD1 (5 bases). The CDR3 is 15 amino acids. Germline CDR1 reads MNHNS; CDR2 reads SASEGT. The V gene lost 1 base and the J gene lost 4 bases, with 11 bases spanning the gap. The CDR3 here is CASSEEVGRYNEQFF. CDR3 bases: TGTGCCAGCAGTGAAGAGGTGGGGCGATACAATGAGCAGTTCTTC.

The chain is built from TRBV5-4 and TRBJ2-3; 10 nucleotides align to TRBD1. The length of the CDR3 is 15 residues. Germline values: CDR1 SGHNT, CDR2 YYREEE (reference sequence). Trimming took 3 bases from V and 4 from J; bases not matched to a gene: 5. The CDR3 is CASSYGTGVADTQYF. The CDR3 DNA reads as TGTGCCAGCAGCTACGGGACAGGGGTTGCAGATACGCAGTATTTT.

The rearrangement uses TRBV19 and TRBJ2-3, with D tentatively TRBD2 (6 bases). The CDR3 has 13 amino acids. Germline V gene lookup returns CDR1 LNHDA and CDR2 SQIVND (reference sequence). Trimming took 4 bases from V and 10 from J, leaving 15 bases between them. The CDR3 spells CASSTTGTPPQYF. CDR3 in DNA: TGTGCCAGTAGTACGACCGGGACTCCCCCGCAGTATTTT.

CDR3 loop: CASTLGLAGAVTDTQYF. DNA of the CDR3: TGTGCCAGCACCTTGGGACTAGCGGGAGCGGTAACAGATACGCAGTATTTT. This sequence joins TRBV9 and TRBJ2-3, with 14 nucleotides matching TRBD2. The CDR3 sequence is 17 residues long. Germline V gene data show CDR1 as SGDLS and CDR2 as YYNGEE. The trim removed 6 bases at V and 3 bases at J, leaving 9 bases unmatched.

This CDR3 is CASSPRNLLDTGELFF. The CDR3 DNA follows: TGTGCCAGCAGCCCACGAAATCTGTTAGACACCGGGGAGCTGTTTTTT. The chain has TRBV5-5 and TRBJ2-2; D uncertain. Germline-derived CDR1 and CDR2 are SGHKS and YYEKEE (reference sequence). CDR3 length: 16 amino acids. The V gene lost 4 bases and the J gene lost 3 bases, with 16 bases spanning the gap.

The chain is built from TRBV3-1 (or the pseudogene TRBV3-2) and TRBJ1-4, with D possibly being TRBD1 (6 bases). Germline CDR1 reads LGHDT; CDR2 reads YNNKEL (reference sequence). The CDR3 covers 18 residues. Deletions cut 4 bases from V and 0 bases from J, with 18 bases between. CDR3 loop: CASSPKEGGGSTNEKLFF. The CDR3, as DNA: TGTGCCAGCAGCCCTAAAGAGGGAGGGGGGTCAACTAATGAAAAACTGTTTTTT.

The rearrangement joins TRBV27 to TRBJ1-4, with a tentative D call TRBD1 (5 bases). The germline V gene encodes CDR1 MNHEY and CDR2 SMNVEV (reference sequence). The V gene lost 6 bases and the J gene lost 5 bases, with 16 bases spanning the gap. This CDR3 has 15 residues. The CDR3 DNA reads as TGTGCCAGCAGCCTAGGGGTGGGGGGGAATGAAAAACTGTTTTTT. Its translation: CASSLGVGGNEKLFF.

This chain connects TRBV6-1 to TRBJ2-7; D possibly corresponds to TRBD1 (5 bases). The CDR3 consists of 17 residues. Germline-derived CDR1 and CDR2 are MNHNS and SASEGT. Trimming stripped 2 bases from V and 5 bases from J, with 22 bases between. CDR3 DNA sequence: TGTGCCAGCAGTGAATCCCTTGGAGCCAGGGTGGCCCACGAGCAGTACTTC. As protein: CASSESLGARVAHEQYF.

This chain uses TRBV6-2 or TRBV6-3 with TRBJ2-7, with 7 bases fitting TRBD2. The V and J ends lost 0 bases and 7 bases, in that order; junction bases with no gene match: 9. The CDR3 has 15 amino acids. Per germline, CDR1 MNHEY and CDR2 SVGEGT. The DNA of the CDR3 is TGTGCCAGCAGTTACTCGTGGGACTATGGAGGGGAGCAGTACTTC. Amino acid sequence: CASSYSWDYGGEQYF.

The chain is built from TRBV21-1 and TRBJ1-5; TRBD1, the D gene given by the table, was not confirmed from the DNA. TRBV21-1 is an annotated pseudogene. CDR3 length: 15 amino acids. The CDR3 here is CASSKVQGYNQPQHF. The CDR3 bases are TGTGCCAGCAGCAAGGTCCAGGGTTACAATCAGCCCCAGCATTTT.

The chain recombines TRBV12-5 with TRBJ1-2; the match to TRBD1 covers 9 bases. CDR1 LGHNT and CDR2 FRNRAP come from the germline V gene. Trimming removed 0 bases from V and 8 bases from J; junction bases left unmatched: 22. CDR3 length equals 20 residues. CDR3 coding DNA: TGTGCTAGTGGTTTGGTAATTTCGGGGACAGGGACCTCCCTAACGGGGGGCTACACCTTC. Translated, it gives CASGLVISGTGTSLTGGYTF. Using reference TRBV12-5 and TRBJ1-2 for the parts outside the CDR3, the full variable domain is DARVTQTPRHKVTEMGQEVTMRCQPILGHNTVFWYRQTMMQGLELLAYFRNRAPLDDSGMPKDRFSAEMPDATLATLKIQPSEPRDSAVYFCASGLVISGTGTSLTGGYTFGSGTRLTVV.

The genes are TRBV7-8 and TRBJ1-1; D remains unclear. The germline gives CDR1 SGHVS, CDR2 FQNEAQ. The CDR3 length is 14 residues. V was pared by 5 bases and J by 6 bases, with 16 bases between. CDR3: CASSPDPIGAEAFF. The CDR3 DNA sequence: TGTGCCAGCAGCCCGGACCCCATCGGGGCTGAAGCTTTCTTT.

J is TRBJ2-7 and V is TRBV5-1, with TRBD1 identical over 8 bases. The ends lost 0 bases at V and 7 bases at J; junction bases unmatched: 9. The germline gives CDR1 SGHRS, CDR2 YFSETQ. The CDR3 totals 15 residues. CDR3 sequence: CASSLEGRRGREQYF. CDR3 in DNA: TGCGCCAGCAGCTTGGAAGGGCGCAGGGGGCGAGAGCAGTACTTC.

V gene TRBV19 combines with J gene TRBJ2-3; TRBD2 agrees at 10 bases. Per germline, CDR1 LNHDA and CDR2 SQIVND (reference sequence). V lost 3 bases and J lost 7; bases outside the gene matches: 10. The CDR3 length is 16 residues. The DNA of the CDR3 is TGTGCCAGTAGTATGGCTAGCGGGAGAAAGGTCTATACGCAGTATTTT. This gives the protein CASSMASGRKVYTQYF.

This chain joins TRBV5-4 and TRBJ1-2; D gene uncertain. The CDR3 extends over 14 amino acids. V lost 5 bases and J lost 0, with 11 bases in between. Germline V gene sequence: CDR1 SGHNT, CDR2 YYREEE (reference sequence). DNA of the CDR3: TGTGCCAGCAGACTCGTAGCGCCTAACTATGGCTACACCTTC. Translated, it gives CASRLVAPNYGYTF.